The clone carrying this T cell receptor beta chain was picked up many times. Its target is not known. These data originate in a study of response to subunit inactivated influenza vaccine. General study findings and limits: Seasonal influenza vaccination, on each occasion, was suggested by the authors to recruit few new T cells.

TCRdb redid the calling of the RT-PCR reads with MiXCR, one entry per CDR3 protein. The table records more than 200,000 distinct CDR3 sequences, 10% to 15% of them present only once. Deletions cut 0 bases from V and 3 bases from J, with 9 bases between. This CDR3 spans 14 amino acids. The germline V gene encodes CDR1 LGHNA and CDR2 YNFKEQ. The sequenced sample was non-naive T cells sorted from PBMCs, obtained approximately 15 days before vaccination. The receptor was isolated from a man aged 45 to 65 who received an inactivated influenza vaccine. The V call is TRBV4-2, the J call TRBJ2-7, with D unresolved. CDR3 bases: TGTGCCAGCAGCCAAGATCGAACCCTCTACGAGCAGTACTTC. It yields the protein CASSQDRTLYEQYF.